A single sample gave rise to the 14 T cell receptor beta chains below, sequenced in a study of OX40 agonist ivuxolimab in advanced cancers. TCRdb's copy holds only in-frame clones and misses some; the assay was immunoSEQ multiplex PCR. Among tens of thousands of clones listed, roughly 84% were seen once. This sample comprised CD4+ or CD8+ T cells sorted from blood, obtained in a trial of the OX40 agonist ivuxolimab. The receptor source for this set is an adult with an advanced solid tumor such as melanoma, head and neck, liver or kidney cancer.

J is TRBJ1-2 and V is TRBV27; D gene unclear. The germline V gene encodes CDR1 MNHEY and CDR2 SMNVEV (reference sequence). The CDR3 has 15 amino acids. The V end was cut by 2 bases, the J end by 0 bases, with 10 bases between. CDR3 loop: CASSLSRLTNYGYTF. In DNA form, the CDR3 reads TGTGCCAGCAGTTTAAGCAGACTTACTAACTATGGCTACACCTTC.

The rearrangement links TRBV11-2 to TRBJ2-1; the match to TRBD2 covers 9 bases. V gave up 5 bases and J gave up 9 bases; unmatched junction bases: 11. The CDR3 extends over 15 amino acids. Germline CDR1 SGHAT, CDR2 FQNNGV. The CDR3, as DNA: TGTGCCAGCAGCACTATAGCGGGAGTTCTCAGTGAGCAGTTCTTC. This translates into CASSTIAGVLSEQFF.

This clone was detected only a few times. The chain is built from TRBV10-3 and TRBJ2-1; 13 nucleotides agree with TRBD2. The CDR3 contains 20 residues. With 1 base clipped from V and 4 bases from J, the junction kept 13 bases outside the gene matches. Per germline, CDR1 ENHRY and CDR2 SYGVKD. The CDR3 region has the DNA TGTGCCATCAGTGAGTATTGGACTAGCGGGAGTACCCCGAGTTACAATGAGCAGTTCTTC. Translated: CAISEYWTSGSTPSYNEQFF.

J is TRBJ1-6 and V is TRBV6-5; the D gene is possibly TRBD1 (6 bases). CDR1 is MNHEY and CDR2 is SVGAGI in the germline V gene. This CDR3 has 15 amino acids. With 6 bases removed from V and 5 bases from J, the gap between germline ends came to 14 bases. The CDR3: CASRPRDKNNSPLHF. CDR3 nucleotide sequence: TGTGCCAGCAGACCAAGGGACAAGAATAATTCACCCCTCCACTTT.

The J gene is TRBJ2-1, the V gene TRBV27, with D perhaps being TRBD1 or TRBD2 (5 bases each). CDR1 MNHEY and CDR2 SMNVEV come from the germline V gene (reference sequence). The CDR3 is made up of 18 amino acids. V was trimmed by 2 bases and J by 2 bases, leaving 19 bases between them. This chain's CDR3 is CASSLVWGFRSAYNEQFF. The DNA of the CDR3 is TGTGCCAGCAGTTTAGTCTGGGGGTTCCGCTCCGCCTACAATGAGCAGTTCTTC.

The CDR3 DNA reads as TGTGCCAGCAGTCCTTGGAGGGATACCGGGGAGCTGTTTTTT. Its protein is CASSPWRDTGELFF. This chain uses TRBV2 with TRBJ2-2; D may be TRBD2 (6 bases). The V gene lost 5 bases and the J gene lost 5 bases, with 12 bases spanning the gap. CDR1 and CDR2 from the germline V gene are SNHLY and FYNNEI. The CDR3 sequence is 14 residues long.

V gene TRBV19 combines with J gene TRBJ2-2, with TRBD1 identical over 8 bases. V was clipped by 3 bases and J by 6 bases; unmatched bases: 3. CDR3 size: 14 residues. Germline V gene sequence: CDR1 LNHDA, CDR2 SQIVND (reference sequence). CDR3 sequence reads: CASSMQGAPGELFF. Written as DNA, the CDR3 is TGTGCCAGTAGTATGCAGGGGGCTCCCGGGGAGCTGTTTTTT.

The chain links TRBV9 to TRBJ2-1; D is unresolved. CDR1 is SGDLS, CDR2 YYNGEE, per germline. This CDR3 has 15 amino acids. Between the trimmed V and J ends, which lost 7 bases and 2 bases, there was a span of 16 bases. CDR3 DNA: TGTGCCAGCCAACTCGGTTCGACACCCTACAATGAGCAGTTCTTC. Encoded protein: CASQLGSTPYNEQFF.

In nucleotides, the CDR3 is TGTGCCAGCACTTCGGGCCATACGCAGTATTTT. It encodes CASTSGHTQYF. The chain uses TRBV11-2 and TRBJ2-3, with no clear D. CDR1 is SGHAT, CDR2 FQNNGV, per germline. The CDR3 loop spans 11 amino acids. The V and J ends lost 7 bases and 7 bases respectively, with 9 bases between them.

V is TRBV18 and J is TRBJ1-2; D call uncertain. Looked up from germline, CDR1 is KGHSH and CDR2 is LQKENI. Trimming removed 6 bases at V and 5 bases at J, with 7 bases between. The CDR3 length is 11 residues. In DNA form, the CDR3 reads TGTGCCAGCTCGGCACAGTATGGCTACACCTTC. This sequence encodes CASSAQYGYTF.

The CDR3 nucleotides read TGCGCCAGCAGCTTGGAGGCAGCCCACTATGGCTACACCTTC. It is translated as CASSLEAAHYGYTF. The chain carries TRBV5-1 and TRBJ1-2; D is undetermined. The CDR3 sequence is 14 residues long. Germline-derived CDR1 and CDR2 are SGHRS and YFSETQ. Trimming took off 0 bases at V and 3 bases at J, with 9 bases between the two ends.

The gene calls are TRBV6-5 and TRBJ2-5, with D possibly matching TRBD1 (7 bases). V dropped 8 bases and J dropped 5 bases, with 18 bases sitting between them. Germline V CDR1 and CDR2: MNHEY, SVGAGI. The CDR3 totals 14 residues. The CDR3 nucleotides are TGTGCCAGCCAAACTGCAGGGGGAGGCGAGACCCAGTACTTC. Residues: CASQTAGGGETQYF.

This chain uses TRBV27 with TRBJ2-2; TRBD1 or TRBD2 may be the D gene (5 bases each). The ends were cut back, 6 bases at V and 1 base at J, with 12 bases in the middle. The CDR3 sequence is 15 residues long. The germline gives CDR1 MNHEY, CDR2 SMNVEV (reference sequence). The CDR3 region has the DNA TGTGCCAGCAGCCCCAGAGGGGTGAACACCGGGGAGCTGTTTTTT. This gives the protein CASSPRGVNTGELFF.

V and J are TRBV7-2 and TRBJ2-4, with D hard to call. With 5 bases removed from V and 0 bases from J, the gap between germline ends came to 8 bases. The CDR3 has 14 amino acids. Germline CDR1 is SGHTA and CDR2 is FQGNSA. CDR3 nucleotides: TGTGCCAGCAGCACCGCTATAGCCAAAAACATTCAGTACTTC. Translating gives CASSTAIAKNIQYF.